The 5 T cell receptor beta chains reported below all come from one sample, sequenced in a study of T cell responses to AZD1222 COVID-19 vaccine. The assay was immunoSEQ multiplex PCR, and TCRdb's table has in-frame clones only and misses some. The sample includes 75,000 to 100,000 clones, roughly 88% of them seen just once. This material consisted of peripheral blood, taken on day 0 of AZD1222 vaccination. The receptor set was obtained from an adult in good health.

This clone was observed a few times. This sequence joins TRBV7-9 and TRBJ1-1; D not resolved. Between the trimmed V and J ends, which lost 1 base and 2 bases, there was a span of 8 bases. The CDR3 covers 14 residues. Germline CDR1 and CDR2: SEHNR and FQNEAQ (reference sequence). CDR3 amino acids: CASSLGTINTEAFF. The CDR3 DNA follows: TGTGCCAGCAGCTTAGGAACAATAAACACTGAAGCTTTCTTT.

V and J are TRBV21-1 and TRBJ2-7; TRBD2 was called by the table and not checked on the DNA. TRBV21-1 is a recognized pseudogene. The CDR3 consists of 18 residues. The CDR3 spells CASSKGEIAALISYEQYF. Written as DNA, the CDR3 is TGTGCCAGCAGCAAAGGCGAGATAGCGGCCCTGATCTCCTACGAGCAGTACTTC.

The chain links TRBV19 to TRBJ1-1; no definite D call. This CDR3 contains 15 residues. Germline CDR1 LNHDA, CDR2 SQIVND (reference sequence). V shed 0 bases and J shed 5 bases, with 13 bases lying between them. CDR3 coding DNA: TGTGCCAGTAGTATAGATCGGGCCGGGAGAACTGAAGCTTTCTTT. It is translated as CASSIDRAGRTEAFF.

This sequence joins TRBV28 and TRBJ2-4; no clear D gene. Germline V lookup: CDR1 MDHEN, CDR2 SYDVKM. With 6 bases removed from V and 6 bases from J, the gap between germline ends came to 15 bases. The CDR3 length is 14 residues. DNA for the CDR3: TGTGCCAGCAGCCTCTCCCTTGTCCGAAACATTCAGTACTTC. This encodes CASSLSLVRNIQYF.

J is TRBJ2-1 and V is TRBV19, with TRBD2 matching over 10 bases. The junction had 4 bases not matched to a gene; V was cut back by 6 bases and J by 2 bases. The CDR3 is 15 amino acids. Per the germline V gene, CDR1 is LNHDA and CDR2 is SQIVND (reference sequence). The CDR3 region has the DNA TGTGCCAGTAGAGGACTAGCGGAAGCCTACAATGAGCAGTTCTTC. Translation: CASRGLAEAYNEQFF.